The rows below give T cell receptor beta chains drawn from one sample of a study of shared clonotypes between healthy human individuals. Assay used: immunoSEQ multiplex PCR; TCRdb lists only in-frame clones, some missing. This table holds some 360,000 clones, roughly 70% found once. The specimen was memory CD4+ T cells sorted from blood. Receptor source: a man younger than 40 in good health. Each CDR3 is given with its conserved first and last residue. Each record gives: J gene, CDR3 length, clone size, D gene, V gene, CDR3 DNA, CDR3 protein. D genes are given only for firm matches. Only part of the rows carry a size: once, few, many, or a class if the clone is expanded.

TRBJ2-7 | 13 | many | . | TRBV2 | TGTGCCAGCAGTGAACGGGTCTCCTACGAGCAGTACTTC | CASSERVSYEQYF
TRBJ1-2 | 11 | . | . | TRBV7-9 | TGTGCCAGCAGCTTAATCTATGGCTACACCTTC | CASSLIYGYTF
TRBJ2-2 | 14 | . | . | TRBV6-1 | TGTGCCAGCTCTACGCTAGGGATCGGCGGGGAGCTGTTTTTT | CASSTLGIGGELFF
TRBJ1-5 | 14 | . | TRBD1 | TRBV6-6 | TGTGCCAGCAGTCCACGACAGGGGTATCAGCCCCAGCATTTT | CASSPRQGYQPQHF
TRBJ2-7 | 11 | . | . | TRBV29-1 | TGCAGCGTTGGGGCAGCGTACGAGCAGTACTTC | CSVGAAYEQYF
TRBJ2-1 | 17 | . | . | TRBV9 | TGTGCCAGCAGCCCGAGGGAGGGGGAGGACCTTTACAATGAGCAGTTCTTC | CASSPREGEDLYNEQFF
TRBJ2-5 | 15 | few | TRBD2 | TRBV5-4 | TGTGCCAGCAGCATAAGGACTAGCGGACAAGAGACCCAGTACTTC | CASSIRTSGQETQYF
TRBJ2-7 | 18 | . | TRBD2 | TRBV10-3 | TGTGCCATCAGTGAGTCGGGGTCTAGCGGGAAAAGGGCCTACGAGCAGTACTTC | CAISESGSSGKRAYEQYF
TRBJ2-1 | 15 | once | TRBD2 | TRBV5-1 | TGCGCCAGCAGCTTGGGGGCGGGAGGAGGTTTTGAGCAGTTCTTC | CASSLGAGGGFEQFF
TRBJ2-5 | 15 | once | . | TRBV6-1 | TGTGCCAGCAGTGAACGAGACAGACAGCAAGAGACCCAGTACTTC | CASSERDRQQETQYF
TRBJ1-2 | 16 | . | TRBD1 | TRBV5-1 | TGCGCCAGCAGCTTGGGACAGGGAGATCCAATCTATGGCTACACCTTC | CASSLGQGDPIYGYTF
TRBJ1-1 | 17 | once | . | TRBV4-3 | TGCGCCAGCAGCCAAGATCTCGTCCGACTGATGAACACTGAAGCTTTCTTT | CASSQDLVRLMNTEAFF
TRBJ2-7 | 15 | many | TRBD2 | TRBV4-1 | TGCGCCAGCAGCCAACCGACTAGCGGGAGGAACGAGCAGTACTTC | CASSQPTSGRNEQYF
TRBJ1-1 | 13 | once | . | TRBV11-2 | TGTGCCAGCAGGTTGATTGGGCGTACTGAAGCTTTCTTT | CASRLIGRTEAFF
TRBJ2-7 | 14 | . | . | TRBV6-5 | TGTGCCAGCACCGCCCCCGGCAGGGCAACCGAGCAGTACTTC | CASTAPGRATEQYF
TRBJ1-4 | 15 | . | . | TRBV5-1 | TGCGCCAGCAGCCTGGCGTTGGGGGGCGATGAAAAACTGTTTTTT | CASSLALGGDEKLFF
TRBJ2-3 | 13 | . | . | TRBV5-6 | TGTGCCAGCAGCGGGTTGAACACAGATACGCAGTATTTT | CASSGLNTDTQYF
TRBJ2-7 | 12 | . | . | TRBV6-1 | TGTGCCAGCAGGGACCTACTCTACGAGCAGTACTTC | CASRDLLYEQYF
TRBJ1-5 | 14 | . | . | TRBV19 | TGTGCCAGTAGGGTGAGGGGGAACAATCAGCCCCAGCATTTT | CASRVRGNNQPQHF
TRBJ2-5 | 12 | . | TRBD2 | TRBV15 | TGTGCCACTAGCGGGATCGGGGAGACCCAGTACTTC | CATSGIGETQYF
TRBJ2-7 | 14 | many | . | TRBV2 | TGTGCCAGCAGTGAACGGTGGGGAGTCTACGAGCAGTACTTC | CASSERWGVYEQYF
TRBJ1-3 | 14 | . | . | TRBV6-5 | TGTGCCTCAGGGCAGCCACACTCTGGAAACACCATATATTTT | CASGQPHSGNTIYF
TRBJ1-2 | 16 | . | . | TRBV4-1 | TGCGCCAGCAGCCACCCCGGCCCGGGATCCGTCTATGGCTACACCTTC | CASSHPGPGSVYGYTF
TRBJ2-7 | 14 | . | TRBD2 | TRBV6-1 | TGTGCCAGCGGACTAGCGGGGGGTAACTACGAGCAGTACTTC | CASGLAGGNYEQYF
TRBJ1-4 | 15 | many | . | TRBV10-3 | TGTGCCATCAGTGAGTCGGGCAGGGAATTTGGAAAACTGTTTTTT | CAISESGREFGKLFF
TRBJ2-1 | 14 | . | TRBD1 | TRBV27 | TGTGCCAGCACTAGACAGGGCCTACGCAATGAGCAGTTCTTC | CASTRQGLRNEQFF
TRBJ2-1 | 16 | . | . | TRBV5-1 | TGCGCCAGCAGCTCCGCTTTGGGTAGCTCCTACAATGAGCAGTTCTTC | CASSSALGSSYNEQFF
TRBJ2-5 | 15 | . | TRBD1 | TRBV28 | TGTGCCAGCAGTTCCCGGGACAGGGGGCGAGAGACCCAGTACTTC | CASSSRDRGRETQYF
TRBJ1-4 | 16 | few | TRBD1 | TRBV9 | TGTGCCAGCAGCGCAAACCCCGGGACAGTGAATGAAAAACTGTTTTTT | CASSANPGTVNEKLFF
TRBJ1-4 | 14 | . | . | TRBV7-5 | TGTGTCAGAAGCCCCACGGACAGGGCCCAAAAACTGTTTTTT | CVRSPTDRAQKLFF
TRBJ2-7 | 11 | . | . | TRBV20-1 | TGCAGTTCATCTTCAGATTACGAGCAGTACTTC | CSSSSDYEQYF
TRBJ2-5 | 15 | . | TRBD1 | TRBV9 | TGTGCCAGCAGCGTAGGAGGACAGGGTCAGGAGACCCAGTACTTC | CASSVGGQGQETQYF
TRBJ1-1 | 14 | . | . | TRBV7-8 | TGTGCCAGCAGCTTGAGGACGGGAGCGACTGAAGCTTTCTTT | CASSLRTGATEAFF
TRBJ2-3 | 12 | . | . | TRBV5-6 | TGTGCCAGCAGGGGGTGGGCAGATACGCAGTATTTT | CASRGWADTQYF
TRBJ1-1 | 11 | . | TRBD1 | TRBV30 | TGTGCCTCTTCACAGGGGGCGCGGGCTTTCTTT | CASSQGARAFF
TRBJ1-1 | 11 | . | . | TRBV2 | TGTGCCAGCAGTGTATTAAGTCCAGCTTTCTTT | CASSVLSPAFF
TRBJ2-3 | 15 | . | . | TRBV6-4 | TGTGCCAGCAGTGTCATGGGTGGAGGCTCAGATACGCAGTATTTT | CASSVMGGGSDTQYF
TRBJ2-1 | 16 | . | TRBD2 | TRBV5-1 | TGCGCCAGCAGCTCACTTAGCGGGCCGAGTGAGGGTGAGCAGTTCTTC | CASSSLSGPSEGEQFF
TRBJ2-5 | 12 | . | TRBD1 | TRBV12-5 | TGTGCTAGTGGCCCGGACAGGACGGCCCAGTACTTC | CASGPDRTAQYF
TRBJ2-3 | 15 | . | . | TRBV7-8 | TGTGCCAGCAGCACCAAGCGGATCCCCACAGATACGCAGTATTTT | CASSTKRIPTDTQYF
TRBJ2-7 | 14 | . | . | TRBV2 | TGTGCCAGCATAAAAGATAGCGGCAAGTACGAGCAGTACTTC | CASIKDSGKYEQYF
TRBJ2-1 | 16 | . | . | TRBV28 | TGTGCCAGCAGGATGGGACGGTGGAGCTCCTACAATGAGCAGTTCTTC | CASRMGRWSSYNEQFF
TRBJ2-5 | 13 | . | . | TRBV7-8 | TGTGCCAGCAGCTTAGTCTCTGCGGGGACCCAGTACTTC | CASSLVSAGTQYF
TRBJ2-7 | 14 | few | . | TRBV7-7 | TGTGCCAGCAAGGAATTCGCGGGTTCCTACGAGCAGTACTTC | CASKEFAGSYEQYF
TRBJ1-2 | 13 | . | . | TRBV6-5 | TGTGCCAGCAGTTACGGCGGGTATGATGGCTACACCTTC | CASSYGGYDGYTF
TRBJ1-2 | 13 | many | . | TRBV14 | TGTGCCAGCAGCCCGAAATTAAACTATGGCTACACCTTC | CASSPKLNYGYTF
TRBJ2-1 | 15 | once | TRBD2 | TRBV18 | TGTGCCAGCTCACCGCCGACTAGCGGACCCAATGAGCAGTTCTTC | CASSPPTSGPNEQFF
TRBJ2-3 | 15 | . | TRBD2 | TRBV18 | TGTGCCAGCTCCCCGGGACTAGAAAGCACAGATACGCAGTATTTT | CASSPGLESTDTQYF
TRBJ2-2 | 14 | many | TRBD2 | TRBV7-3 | TGTGCCAGCAGCCTCGGACTAGCGGCCGGGGAGCTGTTTTTT | CASSLGLAAGELFF
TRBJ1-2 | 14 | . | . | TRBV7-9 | TGTGCCAGCAGCTTAGACAGCTGGGCCTATGGCTACACCTTC | CASSLDSWAYGYTF
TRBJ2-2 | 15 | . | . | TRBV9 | TGTGCCAGCAGCATGGACCTCCGGCCCACCGGGGAGCTGTTTTTT | CASSMDLRPTGELFF
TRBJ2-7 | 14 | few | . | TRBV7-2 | TGTGCCAGCAGCCCTGGACCGCGGTATAGCGAGCAGTACTTC | CASSPGPRYSEQYF
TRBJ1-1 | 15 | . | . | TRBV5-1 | TGCGCCAGCAGCCCCTTAGTGGGGGGAAACACTGAAGCTTTCTTT | CASSPLVGGNTEAFF
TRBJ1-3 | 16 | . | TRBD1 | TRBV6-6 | TGTGCCAGCAGCAGGAGAACAGGGGCCTCTGGAAACACCATATATTTT | CASSRRTGASGNTIYF
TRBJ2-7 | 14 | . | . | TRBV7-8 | TGTGCCAGCAGTTGGGACAACGGGGCCTACGAGCAGTACTTC | CASSWDNGAYEQYF